This T cell receptor beta chain comes out of a study of T cells in localized non-small cell lung cancer. Some clones are missing from TCRdb's copy, which holds only in-frame ones; the method was immunoSEQ multiplex PCR. Altogether under 20,000 clones are present, approximately 84% being singletons, with the ten largest covering 23%. From germline, CDR1 is LNHDA and CDR2 SQIVND (reference sequence). CDR3 size: 19 residues. Trimming took 6 bases from V and 1 from J; bases not matched to a gene: 16. Comment on this clone: What it binds is not known.

Study outcomes and limitations: Uninvolved adjacent lung had more T cell clonality than any other tissue, topping tumor.

V and J are TRBV19 and TRBJ2-3, with 10 bases matching TRBD1. This TCR derives from a male donor older than 55 with stage I lung adenocarcinoma. The material was peripheral blood, obtained before any cancer treatment. CDR3 bases: TGTGCCAGTAGCCGTCCCGGGACAGGGGCACGAGGTGGCACAGATACGCAGTATTTT. Translation: CASSRPGTGARGGTDTQYF.